This T cell receptor beta chain was obtained from a study of blood T cells in healthy people across ages. PCR was performed a second time for roughly 7 to 12 cycles using a sample-barcoded 5' primer and a J-beta primer mix. Every cDNA molecule carried a tag from a template-switch adaptor bearing 12 random nucleotides. TCRdb re-called the 5' RACE reads through MiXCR, storing one row per CDR3 protein. The sample lists roughly 1 million distinct CDR3 sequences, 20% to 25% occurring once. Caucasian individuals from Russia who were healthy and aged about 6 to 95 acted as donors. These same records also appear under a second study, on T cells of mothers and their children. That investigation notes: Related mother-child pairs shared slightly more overlap than unrelated pairs, but the difference was non-significant.

The sample consisted of blood. The receptor's source is a girl aged 2 to 10 in good health.

CDR3 residues: CASSSSDNQETQYF. CDR3 bases: TGTGCCAGCAGCTCATCGGACAACCAAGAGACCCAGTACTTC. V and J are TRBV11-2 and TRBJ2-5, with D maybe TRBD1 (5 bases). Trimming cost V 4 bases and J 0 bases, with 9 bases left between them. Germline assignment: CDR1 SGHAT and CDR2 FQNNGV. This CDR3 has 14 amino acids.